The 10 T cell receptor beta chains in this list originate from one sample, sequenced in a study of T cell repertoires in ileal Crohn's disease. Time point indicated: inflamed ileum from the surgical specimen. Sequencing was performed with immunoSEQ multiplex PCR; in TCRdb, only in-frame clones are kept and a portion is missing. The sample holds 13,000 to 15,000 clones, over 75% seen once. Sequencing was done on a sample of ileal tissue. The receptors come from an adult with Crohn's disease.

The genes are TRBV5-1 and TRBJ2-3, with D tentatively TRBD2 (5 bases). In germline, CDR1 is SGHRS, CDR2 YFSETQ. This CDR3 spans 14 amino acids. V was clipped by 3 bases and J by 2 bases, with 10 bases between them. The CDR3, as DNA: TGCGCCAGCAGCTACGAGGACTCCACAGATACGCAGTATTTT. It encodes CASSYEDSTDTQYF.

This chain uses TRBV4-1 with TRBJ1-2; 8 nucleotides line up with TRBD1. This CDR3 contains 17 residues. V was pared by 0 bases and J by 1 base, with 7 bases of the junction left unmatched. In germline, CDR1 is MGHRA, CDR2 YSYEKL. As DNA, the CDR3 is TGCGCCAGCAGCCAAGACCCGGGACAGGCGAATAACTATGGCTACACCTTC. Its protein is CASSQDPGQANNYGYTF.

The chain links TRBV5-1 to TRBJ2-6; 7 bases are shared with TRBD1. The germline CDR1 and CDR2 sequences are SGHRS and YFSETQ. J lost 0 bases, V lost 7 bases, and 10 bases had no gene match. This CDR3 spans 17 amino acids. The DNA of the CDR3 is TGCGCCAGCTCGGCAGGGGGTGCCCTCTCTGGGGCCAACGTCCTGACTTTC. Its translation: CASSAGGALSGANVLTF.

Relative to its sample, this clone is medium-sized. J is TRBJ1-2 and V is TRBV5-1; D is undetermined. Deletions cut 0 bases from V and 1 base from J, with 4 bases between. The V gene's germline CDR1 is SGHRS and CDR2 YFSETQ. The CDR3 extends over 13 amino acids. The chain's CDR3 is CASSLGDNYGYTF. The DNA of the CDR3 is TGCGCCAGCAGCTTGGGGGATAACTATGGCTACACCTTC.

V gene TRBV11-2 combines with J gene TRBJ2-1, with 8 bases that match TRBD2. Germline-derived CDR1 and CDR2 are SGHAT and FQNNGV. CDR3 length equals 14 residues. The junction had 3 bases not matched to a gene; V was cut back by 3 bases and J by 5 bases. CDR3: CASSLTSAHNEQFF. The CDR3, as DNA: TGTGCCAGCAGCTTGACTAGCGCCCACAATGAGCAGTTCTTC.

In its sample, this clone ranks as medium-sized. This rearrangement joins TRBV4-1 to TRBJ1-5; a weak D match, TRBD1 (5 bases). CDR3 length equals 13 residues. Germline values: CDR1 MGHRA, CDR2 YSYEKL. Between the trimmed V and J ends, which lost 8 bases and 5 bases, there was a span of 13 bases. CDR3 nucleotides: TGCGCCAGCGGTATAGGGGTGGATCAGCCCCAGCATTTT. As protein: CASGIGVDQPQHF.

CDR3: CASSGTGATGELFF. The DNA of the CDR3 is TGTGCCAGTAGTGGGACAGGGGCCACCGGGGAGCTGTTTTTT. This chain uses TRBV19 with TRBJ2-2; 10 bases fit TRBD1. The CDR3 runs to 14 residues. Per the germline V gene, CDR1 is LNHDA and CDR2 is SQIVND (reference sequence). With 5 bases clipped from V and 4 bases from J, the junction kept 1 base outside the gene matches.

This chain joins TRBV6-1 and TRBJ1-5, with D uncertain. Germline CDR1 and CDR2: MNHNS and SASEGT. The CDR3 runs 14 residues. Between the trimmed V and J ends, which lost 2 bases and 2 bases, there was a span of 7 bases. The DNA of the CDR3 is TGTGCCAGCAGTGAACAGCCTCGCAATCAGCCCCAGCATTTT. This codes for CASSEQPRNQPQHF.

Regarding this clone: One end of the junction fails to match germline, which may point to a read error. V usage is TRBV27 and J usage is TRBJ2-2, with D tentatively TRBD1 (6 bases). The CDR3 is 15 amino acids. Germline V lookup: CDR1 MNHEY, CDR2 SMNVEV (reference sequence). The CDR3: CASSISTGFPGELFF. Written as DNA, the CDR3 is TGTGCCAGCAGTATATCGACAGGCTTTCCCGGGGAGCTGTTTTTT.

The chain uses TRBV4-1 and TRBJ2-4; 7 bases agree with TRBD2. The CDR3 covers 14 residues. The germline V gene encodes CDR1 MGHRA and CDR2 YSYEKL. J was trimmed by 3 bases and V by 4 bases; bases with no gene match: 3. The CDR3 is CASSPGGGKNIQYF. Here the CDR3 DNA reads TGCGCCAGCAGCCCGGGCGGGGGCAAAAACATTCAGTACTTC.